These 3 T cell receptor beta chains were all obtained from the same sample, sequenced in a study of tumor-infiltrating lymphocytes in primary liver carcinoma. Production of TCR beta cDNA used roughly 500 ng total RNA together with a constant-region primer. Modified slightly, ARM-PCR produced TCR beta libraries over three nested multiplex PCR rounds. The first two PCR rounds, around 10 cycles each, used TRBV1-TRBV30 forward primers and a C-beta reverse primer. TCRdb passed the multiplex PCR reads through MiXCR, listing each CDR3 protein once. The data hold about 180,000 distinct CDR3 sequences, with approximately 60% observed a single time. The study extracted blood RNA from unsorted whole blood and also extracted germline DNA. The sample was peripheral blood. Receptors were obtained from a man between 35 and 55 years old with primary liver carcinoma and hepatitis B virus infection.

This clonotype was recorded many times. The chain is built from TRBV11-2 and TRBJ2-1, with D unresolved. V dropped 4 bases and J dropped 5 bases, with 12 bases sitting between them. Germline V gene sequence: CDR1 SGHAT, CDR2 FQNNGV. The CDR3 is made up of 14 amino acids. CDR3 nucleotides: TGTGCCAGCAGCTGGTATGGTCGGAACAATGAGCAGTTCTTC. Protein sequence: CASSWYGRNNEQFF. The whole variable domain, remainder taken from reference TRBV11-2 and TRBJ2-1, is EAGVAQSPRYKIIEKRQSVAFWCNPISGHATLYWYQQILGQGPKLLIQFQNNGVVDDSQLPKDRFSAERLKGVDSTLKIQPAKLEDSAVYLCASSWYGRNNEQFFGPGTRLTVL.

This chain's CDR3 is CASKGAGTDTQYF. The DNA for the CDR3 is TGTGCCAGCAAGGGAGCGGGCACAGATACGCAGTATTTT. This sequence joins TRBV6-5 and TRBJ2-3; a weak D match, TRBD2 (5 bases). The V end lost 7 bases, the J end lost 1 base, and 9 bases lay between the germline ends. Germline values: CDR1 MNHEY, CDR2 SVGAGI. The CDR3 has 13 amino acids.

As concerns this clonotype: This may be a read error, as it is one base from a much larger clone. The rearrangement uses TRBV11-2 and TRBJ2-2; 10 bases are a match to TRBD1. Germline lookup yields CDR1 SGHAT and CDR2 FQNNGV. There are 14 residues in the CDR3. The CDR3 nucleotides are TGTGCCAGCAGCATCCAGACAGGGGGCGGGGGGCTGTTTTTT. Translating it yields CASSIQTGGGGLFF.